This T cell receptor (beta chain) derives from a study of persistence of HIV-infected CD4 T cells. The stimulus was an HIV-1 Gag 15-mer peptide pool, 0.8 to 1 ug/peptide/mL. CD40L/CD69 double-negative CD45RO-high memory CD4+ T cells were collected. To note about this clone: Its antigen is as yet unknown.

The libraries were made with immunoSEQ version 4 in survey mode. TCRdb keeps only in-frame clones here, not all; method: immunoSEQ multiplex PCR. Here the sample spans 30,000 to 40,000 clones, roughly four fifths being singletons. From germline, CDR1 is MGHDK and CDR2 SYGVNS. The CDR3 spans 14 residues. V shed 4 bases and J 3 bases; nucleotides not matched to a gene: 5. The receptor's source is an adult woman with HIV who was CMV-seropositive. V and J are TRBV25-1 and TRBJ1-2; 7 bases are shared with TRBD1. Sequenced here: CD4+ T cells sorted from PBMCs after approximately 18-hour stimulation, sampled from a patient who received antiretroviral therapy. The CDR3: CASSARTGHYGYTF. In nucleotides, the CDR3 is TGTGCCAGCAGTGCTCGGACAGGTCACTATGGCTACACCTTC.